This TCR beta chain is drawn from a study of T cell responses to AZD1222 COVID-19 vaccine. Study-level information: Doses given second, at about 4 or about 12 weeks, were pooled. Study observations and caveats: The study reported that nearly half of spike-specific TCRs target unmutated variant regions. Sampling captured repertoires only after the peak T cell response. Donors in the cohort were predominantly white British and more often female, and clonal diversity was possibly underestimated.

The assay was immunoSEQ multiplex PCR, and TCRdb's table has in-frame clones only and misses some. Here the sample spans more than 95,000 clones, over 75% being singletons. V gave up 8 bases and J gave up 1 base, with 12 bases separating them. Germline V gives CDR1 LGHDT, CDR2 YNNKEL (reference sequence). This CDR3 is 14 amino acids long. Note on this clone: What it binds is unknown.

The chain combines TRBV3-1 (or the pseudogene TRBV3-2) with TRBJ2-4; D tentatively fits TRBD1 or TRBD2 (6 bases each). Sequencing used peripheral blood, obtained on day 0 of AZD1222 vaccination. The source is an adult in good health. CDR3 nucleotides: TGTGCCAGCGCGGGAACAGGGGCCAAAAACATTCAGTACTTC. Translating gives CASAGTGAKNIQYF.